The 2 T cell receptor beta chains given below trace back to one sample, sequenced in a study of cytomegalovirus exposure and HLA in healthy donors (TCRdb year 2017). The protocol used for the library was the immunoSEQ multiplex PCR assay. TCRdb provides this immuneACCESS table in a form limited to in-frame rearrangements. Some clones are lacking; in checked studies, under half of them reflect an unresolved V gene, and why the rest are absent is not known. Counted in this sample were over 150,000 clones; about 85% of them appeared once. The ten largest clonotypes hold approximately 15% of the sample. The sequenced sample consisted of PBMCs. The receptors here all came from a man aged 18 to 30 in good health and CMV-seropositive.

The chain uses TRBV6-5 and TRBJ2-3; D is perhaps TRBD2 (6 bases). Trimming left V 0 bases short and J 2 bases short, with 9 bases between. Germline V lookup: CDR1 MNHEY, CDR2 SVGAGI. The CDR3 is 15 residues long. The CDR3 spells CASSYSGGFTDTQYF. The CDR3 DNA sequence: TGTGCCAGCAGTTACTCGGGGGGATTCACAGATACGCAGTATTTT.

The V gene is TRBV9, the J gene TRBJ2-2; no definite D call. CDR1 SGDLS and CDR2 YYNGEE come from the germline V gene. The CDR3 totals 13 residues. Trimming removed 0 bases at V and 5 bases at J, with 5 bases between. This CDR3 reads CASSVAETGELFF. The DNA for the CDR3 is TGTGCCAGCAGCGTAGCGGAGACCGGGGAGCTGTTTTTT.